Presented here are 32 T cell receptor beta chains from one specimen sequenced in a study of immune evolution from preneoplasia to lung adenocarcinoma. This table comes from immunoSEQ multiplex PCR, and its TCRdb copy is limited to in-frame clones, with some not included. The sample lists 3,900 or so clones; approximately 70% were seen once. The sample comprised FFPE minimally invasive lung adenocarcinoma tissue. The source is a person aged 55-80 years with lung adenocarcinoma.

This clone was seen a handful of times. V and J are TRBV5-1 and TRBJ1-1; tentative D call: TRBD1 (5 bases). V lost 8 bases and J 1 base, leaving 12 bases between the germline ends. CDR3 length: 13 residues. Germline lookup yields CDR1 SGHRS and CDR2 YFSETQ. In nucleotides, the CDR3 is TGCGCCAGTTCCCGGGACGGGAACACTGAAGCTTTCTTT. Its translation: CASSRDGNTEAFF.

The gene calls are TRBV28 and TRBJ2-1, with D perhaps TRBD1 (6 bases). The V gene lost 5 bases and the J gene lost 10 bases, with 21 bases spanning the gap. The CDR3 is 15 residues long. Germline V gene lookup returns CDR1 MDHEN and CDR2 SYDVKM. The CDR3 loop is CASSISIKGHGEQFF. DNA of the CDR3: TGTGCCAGCAGTATATCAATAAAGGGACATGGAGAGCAGTTCTTC.

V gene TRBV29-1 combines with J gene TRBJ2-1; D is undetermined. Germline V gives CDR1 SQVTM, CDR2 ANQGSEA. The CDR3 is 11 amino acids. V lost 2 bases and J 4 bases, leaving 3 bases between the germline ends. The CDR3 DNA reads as TGCAGCGTTGAAAAGTACAATGAGCAGTTCTTC. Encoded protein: CSVEKYNEQFF.

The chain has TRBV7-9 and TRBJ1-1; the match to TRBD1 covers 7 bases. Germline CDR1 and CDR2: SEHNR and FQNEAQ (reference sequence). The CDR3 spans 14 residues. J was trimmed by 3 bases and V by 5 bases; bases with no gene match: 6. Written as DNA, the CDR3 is TGTGCCAGCAGCCCTCGACAGGGCCACACTGAAGCTTTCTTT. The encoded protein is CASSPRQGHTEAFF.

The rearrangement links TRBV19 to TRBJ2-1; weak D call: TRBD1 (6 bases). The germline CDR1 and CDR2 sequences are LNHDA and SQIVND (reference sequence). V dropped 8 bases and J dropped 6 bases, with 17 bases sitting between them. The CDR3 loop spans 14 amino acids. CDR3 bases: TGTGCCAGTCGACAGGAATTTCCCATCAATGAGCAGTTCTTC. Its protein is CASRQEFPINEQFF.

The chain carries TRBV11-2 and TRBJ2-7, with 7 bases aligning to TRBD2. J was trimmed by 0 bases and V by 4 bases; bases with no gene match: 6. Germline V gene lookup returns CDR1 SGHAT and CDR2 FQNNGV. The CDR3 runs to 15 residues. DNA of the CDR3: TGTGCCAGCAGCTCGTGGGGCGGGGGCTCCTACGAGCAGTACTTC. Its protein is CASSSWGGGSYEQYF.

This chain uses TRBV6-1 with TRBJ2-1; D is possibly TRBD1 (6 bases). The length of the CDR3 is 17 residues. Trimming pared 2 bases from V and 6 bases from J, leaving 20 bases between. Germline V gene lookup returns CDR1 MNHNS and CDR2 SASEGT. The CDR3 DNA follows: TGTGCCAGCAGTGAACTCGAACAGGGTTCTGGTCGCAATGAGCAGTTCTTC. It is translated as CASSELEQGSGRNEQFF.

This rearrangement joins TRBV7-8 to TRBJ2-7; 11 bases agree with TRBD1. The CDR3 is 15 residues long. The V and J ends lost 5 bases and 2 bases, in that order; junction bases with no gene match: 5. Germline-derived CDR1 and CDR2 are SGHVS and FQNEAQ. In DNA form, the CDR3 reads TGTGCCAGCAGCCTCGGGACAGGGGGACCCTACGAGCAGTACTTC. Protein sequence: CASSLGTGGPYEQYF.

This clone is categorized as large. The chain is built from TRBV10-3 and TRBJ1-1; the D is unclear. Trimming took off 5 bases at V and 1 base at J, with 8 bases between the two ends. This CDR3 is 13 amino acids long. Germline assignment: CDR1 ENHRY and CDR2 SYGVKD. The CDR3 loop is CAISRQENTEAFF. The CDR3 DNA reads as TGTGCCATCAGTAGGCAGGAGAACACTGAAGCTTTCTTT.

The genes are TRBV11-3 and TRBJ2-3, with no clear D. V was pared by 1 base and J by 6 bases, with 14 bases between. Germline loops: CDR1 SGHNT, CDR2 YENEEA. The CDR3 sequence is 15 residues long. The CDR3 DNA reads TGTGCCAGCAGCTTAGGGTCTTTTCAGACCGATACGCAGTATTTT. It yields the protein CASSLGSFQTDTQYF.

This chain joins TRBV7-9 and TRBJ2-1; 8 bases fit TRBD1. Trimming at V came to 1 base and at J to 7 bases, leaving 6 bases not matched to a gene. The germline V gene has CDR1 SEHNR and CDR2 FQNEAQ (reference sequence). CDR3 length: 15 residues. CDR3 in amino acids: CASSLELRGRNEQFF. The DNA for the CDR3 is TGTGCCAGCAGCTTAGAACTCAGGGGGCGGAATGAGCAGTTCTTC.

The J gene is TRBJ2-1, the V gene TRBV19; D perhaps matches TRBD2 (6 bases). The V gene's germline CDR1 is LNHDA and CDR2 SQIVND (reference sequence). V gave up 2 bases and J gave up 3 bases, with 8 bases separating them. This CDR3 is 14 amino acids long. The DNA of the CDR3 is TGTGCCAGTAGTATAAAGGACTACTACAATGAGCAGTTCTTC. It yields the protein CASSIKDYYNEQFF.

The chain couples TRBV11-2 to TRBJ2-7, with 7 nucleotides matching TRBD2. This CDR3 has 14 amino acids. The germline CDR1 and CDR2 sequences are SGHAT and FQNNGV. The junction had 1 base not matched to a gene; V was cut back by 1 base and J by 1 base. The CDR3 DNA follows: TGTGCCAGCAGCTTAGCGGGGGGTTCCTACGAGCAGTACTTC. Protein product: CASSLAGGSYEQYF.

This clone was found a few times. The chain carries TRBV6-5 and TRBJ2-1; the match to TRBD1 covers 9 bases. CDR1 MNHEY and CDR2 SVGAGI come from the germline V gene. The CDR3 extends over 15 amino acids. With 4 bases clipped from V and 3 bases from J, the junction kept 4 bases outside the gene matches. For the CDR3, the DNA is TGTGCCAGCAGTTCCCGGGACAGGGACTACAATGAGCAGTTCTTC. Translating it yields CASSSRDRDYNEQFF.

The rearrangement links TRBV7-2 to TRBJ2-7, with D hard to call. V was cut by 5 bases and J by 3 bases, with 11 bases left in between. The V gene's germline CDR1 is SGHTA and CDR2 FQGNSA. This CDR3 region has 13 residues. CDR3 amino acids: CASSPDGNYEQYF. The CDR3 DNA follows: TGTGCCAGCAGCCCAGACGGAAACTACGAGCAGTACTTC.

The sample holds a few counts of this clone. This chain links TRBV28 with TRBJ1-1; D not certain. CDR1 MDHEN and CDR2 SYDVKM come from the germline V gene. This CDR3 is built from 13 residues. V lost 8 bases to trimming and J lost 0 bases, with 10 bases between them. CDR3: CASFGSLNTEAFF. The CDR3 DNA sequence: TGTGCCAGCTTCGGGTCCCTGAACACTGAAGCTTTCTTT.

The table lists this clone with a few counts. This chain's CDR3 is CASSSTGLNGEQYF. The CDR3 bases are TGTGCCAGCAGTTCGACAGGGTTGAACGGCGAGCAGTACTTC. This chain connects TRBV6-6 to TRBJ2-7; 7 nucleotides align to TRBD1. The CDR3 sequence is 14 residues long. Germline V gives CDR1 MNHNY, CDR2 SVGAGI (reference sequence). The V segment lost 4 bases and the J segment 6 bases; nucleotides outside the gene matches: 9.

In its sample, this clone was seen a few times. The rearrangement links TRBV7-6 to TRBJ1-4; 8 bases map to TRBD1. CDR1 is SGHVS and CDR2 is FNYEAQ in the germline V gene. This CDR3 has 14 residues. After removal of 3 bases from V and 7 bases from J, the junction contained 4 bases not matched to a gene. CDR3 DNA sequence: TGTGCCAGCAGCTTCGGACAGGGCAGTGAAAAACTGTTTTTT. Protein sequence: CASSFGQGSEKLFF.

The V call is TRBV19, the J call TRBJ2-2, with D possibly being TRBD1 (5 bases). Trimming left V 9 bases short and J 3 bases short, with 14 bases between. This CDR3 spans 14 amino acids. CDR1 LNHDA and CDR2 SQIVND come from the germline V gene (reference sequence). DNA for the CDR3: TGTGCCAGCCAACCGTCAGGGTACACCGGGGAGCTGTTTTTT. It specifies CASQPSGYTGELFF.

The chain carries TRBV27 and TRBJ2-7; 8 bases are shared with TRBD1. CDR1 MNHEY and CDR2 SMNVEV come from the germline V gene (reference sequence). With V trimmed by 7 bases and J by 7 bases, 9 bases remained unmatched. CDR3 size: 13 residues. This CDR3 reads CASKSTGVREQYF. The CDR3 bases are TGTGCCAGCAAATCGACAGGGGTGAGGGAGCAGTACTTC.

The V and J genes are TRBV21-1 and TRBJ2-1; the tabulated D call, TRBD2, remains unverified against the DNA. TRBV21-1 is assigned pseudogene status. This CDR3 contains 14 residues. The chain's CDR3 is CASPPRGMVDEQFF. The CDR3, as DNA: TGTGCCAGCCCCCCGCGGGGCATGGTTGATGAGCAGTTCTTC.

CDR3 residues: CASSQAGGLNYGYTF. The CDR3 region has the DNA TGCGCCAGCAGCCAAGCGGGGGGGCTTAACTATGGCTACACCTTC. J is TRBJ1-2 and V is TRBV4-3; D may be TRBD1 (6 bases). There are 15 residues in the CDR3. Deletions cut 1 base from V and 1 base from J, with 10 bases between. Germline V gene data show CDR1 as LGHNA and CDR2 as YSLEER.

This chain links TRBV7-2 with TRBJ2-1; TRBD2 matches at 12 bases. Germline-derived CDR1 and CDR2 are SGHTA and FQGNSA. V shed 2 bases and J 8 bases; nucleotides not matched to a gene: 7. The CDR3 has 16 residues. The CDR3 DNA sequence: TGTGCCAGCAGCTTAAGGTGGACTAGCGGGGCGGATGAGCAGTTCTTC. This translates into CASSLRWTSGADEQFF.

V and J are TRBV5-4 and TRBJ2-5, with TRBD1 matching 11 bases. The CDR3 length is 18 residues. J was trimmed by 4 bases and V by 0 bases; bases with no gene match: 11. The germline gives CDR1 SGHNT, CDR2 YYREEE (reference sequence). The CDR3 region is CASSLGVQRTGGGETQYF. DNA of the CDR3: TGTGCCAGCAGCTTGGGGGTGCAGCGGACAGGGGGCGGAGAGACCCAGTACTTC.

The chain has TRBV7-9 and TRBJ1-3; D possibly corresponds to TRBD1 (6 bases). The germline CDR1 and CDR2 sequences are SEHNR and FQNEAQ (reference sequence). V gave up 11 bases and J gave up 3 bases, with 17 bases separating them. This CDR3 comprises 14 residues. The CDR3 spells CAGDRRVSGNTIYF. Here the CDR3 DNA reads TGTGCCGGTGACAGGAGGGTCAGTGGAAACACCATATATTTT.

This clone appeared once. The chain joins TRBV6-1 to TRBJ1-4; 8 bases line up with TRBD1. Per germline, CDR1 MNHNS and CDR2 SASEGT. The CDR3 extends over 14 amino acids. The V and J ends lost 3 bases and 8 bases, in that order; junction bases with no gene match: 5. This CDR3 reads CASSEGQASEKLFF. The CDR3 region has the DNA TGTGCCAGCAGTGAGGGACAGGCGTCAGAAAAACTGTTTTTT.

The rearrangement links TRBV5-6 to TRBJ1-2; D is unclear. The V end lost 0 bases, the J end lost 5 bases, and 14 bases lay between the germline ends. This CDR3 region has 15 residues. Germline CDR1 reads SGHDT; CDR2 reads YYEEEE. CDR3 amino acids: CASSLVDSSIYGYTF. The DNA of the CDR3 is TGTGCCAGCAGCTTGGTGGACTCATCTATATATGGCTACACCTTC.

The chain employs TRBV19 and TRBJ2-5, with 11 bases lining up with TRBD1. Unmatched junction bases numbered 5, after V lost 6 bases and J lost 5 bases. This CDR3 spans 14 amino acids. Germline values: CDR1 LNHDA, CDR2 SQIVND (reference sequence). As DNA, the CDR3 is TGTGCCAGTAGCCCCGGGACAGGGGGGGAGACCCAGTACTTC. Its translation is CASSPGTGGETQYF.

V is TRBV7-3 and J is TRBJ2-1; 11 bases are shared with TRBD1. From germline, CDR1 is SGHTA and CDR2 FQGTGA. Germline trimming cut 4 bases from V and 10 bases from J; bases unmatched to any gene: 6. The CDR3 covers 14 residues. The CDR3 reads CASSSGQGAEEQFF. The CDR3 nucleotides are TGTGCCAGCAGCTCCGGACAGGGGGCCGAGGAGCAGTTCTTC.

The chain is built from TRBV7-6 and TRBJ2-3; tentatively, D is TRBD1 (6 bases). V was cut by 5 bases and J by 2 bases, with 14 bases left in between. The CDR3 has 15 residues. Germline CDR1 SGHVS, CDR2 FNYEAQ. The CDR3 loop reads CASSPQGLPTDTQYF. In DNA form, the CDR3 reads TGTGCCAGCAGCCCGCAGGGGCTCCCCACAGATACGCAGTATTTT. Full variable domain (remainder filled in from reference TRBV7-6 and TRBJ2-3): GAGVSQSPRYKVTKRGQDVALRCDPISGHVSLYWYRQALGQGPEFLTYFNYEAQQDKSGLPNDRFSAERPEGSISTLTIQRTEQRDSAMYRCASSPQGLPTDTQYFGPGTRLTVL.

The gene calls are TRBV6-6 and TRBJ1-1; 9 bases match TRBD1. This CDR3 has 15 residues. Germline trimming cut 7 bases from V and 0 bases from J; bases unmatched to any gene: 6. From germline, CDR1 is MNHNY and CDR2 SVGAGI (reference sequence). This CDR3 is CASKDRGYLNTEAFF. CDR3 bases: TGTGCCAGCAAGGACAGGGGCTACTTGAACACTGAAGCTTTCTTT.

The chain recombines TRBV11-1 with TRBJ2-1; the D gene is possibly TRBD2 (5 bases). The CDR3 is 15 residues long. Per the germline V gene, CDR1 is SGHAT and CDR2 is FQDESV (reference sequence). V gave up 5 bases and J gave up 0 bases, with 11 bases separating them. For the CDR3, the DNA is TGTGCCAGCAGCCTGACCGGGAACTCCTACAATGAGCAGTTCTTC. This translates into CASSLTGNSYNEQFF.